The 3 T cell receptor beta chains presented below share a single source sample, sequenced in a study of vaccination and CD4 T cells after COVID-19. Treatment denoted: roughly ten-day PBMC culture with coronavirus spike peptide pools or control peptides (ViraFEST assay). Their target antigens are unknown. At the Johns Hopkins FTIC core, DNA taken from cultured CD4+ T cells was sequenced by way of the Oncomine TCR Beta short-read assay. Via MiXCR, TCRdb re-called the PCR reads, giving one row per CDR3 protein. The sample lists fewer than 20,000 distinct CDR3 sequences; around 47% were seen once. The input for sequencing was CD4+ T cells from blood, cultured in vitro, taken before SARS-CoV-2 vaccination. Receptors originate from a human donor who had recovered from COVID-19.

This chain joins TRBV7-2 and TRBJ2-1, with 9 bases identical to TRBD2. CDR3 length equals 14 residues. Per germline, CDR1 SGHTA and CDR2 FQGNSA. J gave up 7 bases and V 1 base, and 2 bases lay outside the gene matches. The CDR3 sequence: CASSLVAGGNEQFF. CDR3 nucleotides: TGTGCCAGCAGCTTAGTGGCGGGGGGGAATGAGCAGTTCTTC.

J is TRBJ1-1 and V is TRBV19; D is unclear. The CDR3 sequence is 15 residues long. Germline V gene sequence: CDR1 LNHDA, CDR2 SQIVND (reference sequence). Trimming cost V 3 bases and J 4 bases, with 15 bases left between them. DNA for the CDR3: TGTGCCAGTAGTATCTCCGGGTCCCGCCCCACTGAAGCTTTCTTT. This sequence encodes CASSISGSRPTEAFF.

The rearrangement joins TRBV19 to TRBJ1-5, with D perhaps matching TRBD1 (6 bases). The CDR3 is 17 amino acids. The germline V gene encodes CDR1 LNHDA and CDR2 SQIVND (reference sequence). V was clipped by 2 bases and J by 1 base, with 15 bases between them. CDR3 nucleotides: TGTGCCAGTAGTATATTCGGGGGGGCGGGCAGCAATCAGCCCCAGCATTTT. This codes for CASSIFGGAGSNQPQHF.